These 22 T cell receptor beta chains came from one sample sequenced in a study of blood T cell repertoires in COVID-19. Sequencing was performed with immunoSEQ multiplex PCR; in TCRdb, only in-frame clones are kept and a portion is missing. This table has 140,000 to 150,000 clones, about 85% appearing once. Sequencing input: peripheral blood. Every receptor here comes from a human donor with acute or convalescent COVID-19. The donor label of this sample is uncertain.

This chain joins TRBV6-1 and TRBJ1-1; the match to TRBD1 covers 7 bases. Germline CDR1 is MNHNS and CDR2 is SASEGT. J gave up 0 bases and V 3 bases, and 1 base lay outside the gene matches. The CDR3 totals 14 residues. The CDR3 sequence: CASSDDRVNTEAFF. CDR3 coding DNA: TGTGCCAGCAGTGACGACAGGGTGAACACTGAAGCTTTCTTT.

V usage is TRBV27 and J usage is TRBJ2-7; TRBD2 might be the D (6 bases). The CDR3 has 15 amino acids. Trimming pared 3 bases from V and 0 bases from J, leaving 12 bases between. Germline loops: CDR1 MNHEY, CDR2 SMNVEV (reference sequence). The chain's CDR3 is CASSFGPLASYEQYF. In DNA form, the CDR3 reads TGTGCCAGCAGTTTCGGGCCACTAGCCTCCTACGAGCAGTACTTC.

This chain joins TRBV28 and TRBJ1-5, with 8 bases aligning to TRBD1. CDR1 and CDR2 from the germline V gene are MDHEN and SYDVKM. V was pared by 6 bases and J by 11 bases, with 18 bases of the junction left unmatched. This CDR3 has 16 amino acids. CDR3 amino acids: CASRSPSYRGSQSQHF. The CDR3 DNA is TGTGCCAGCAGGTCCCCATCATACAGGGGGTCCCAGTCCCAGCATTTT.

The chain joins TRBV4-2 to TRBJ2-5; 7 nucleotides align to TRBD2. The CDR3 contains 14 residues. The J segment lost 5 bases and the V segment lost 2 bases, leaving 5 bases of the junction unmatched. The germline V gene has CDR1 LGHNA and CDR2 YNFKEQ. DNA for the CDR3: TGTGCCAGCAGCCAAACCCGGGGGGTCGAGACCCAGTACTTC. As protein: CASSQTRGVETQYF.

This clone occurred once. This chain connects TRBV7-8 to TRBJ2-7; weak D call: TRBD1 (6 bases). V was pared by 4 bases and J by 1 base, with 17 bases between. Germline lookup yields CDR1 SGHVS and CDR2 FQNEAQ. The CDR3 consists of 16 residues. CDR3: CASSSITGFFSYEQYF. The CDR3 DNA is TGTGCCAGCAGCTCCATAACAGGGTTCTTTTCCTACGAGCAGTACTTC.

The V gene is TRBV30, the J gene TRBJ2-2, with D possibly TRBD2 on 6 matching bases. Germline V CDR1 and CDR2: GTSNPN, SVGIG (reference sequence). With 3 bases removed from V and 5 bases from J, the gap between germline ends came to 10 bases. This CDR3 region has 13 residues. This CDR3 is CAWSARGTGELFF. The CDR3 region has the DNA TGTGCCTGGAGCGCTCGGGGGACCGGGGAGCTGTTTTTT.

The chain employs TRBV14 and TRBJ2-7; 10 nucleotides line up with TRBD2. The CDR3 spans 15 residues. Trimming at V came to 1 base and at J to 2 bases, leaving 2 bases not matched to a gene. CDR1 SGHDN and CDR2 FVKESK come from the germline V gene. The CDR3 DNA sequence: TGTGCCAGCAGCCAAGTGCTAGCGGGGGCCTACGAGCAGTACTTC. It yields the protein CASSQVLAGAYEQYF. Supplemented by reference TRBV14 and TRBJ2-7, the full variable domain reads EAGVTQFPSHSVIEKGQTVTLRCDPISGHDNLYWYRRVMGKEIKFLLHFVKESKQDESGMPNNRFLAERTGGTYSTLKVQPAELEDSGVYFCASSQVLAGAYEQYFGPGTRLTVT.

The V call is TRBV6-5, the J call TRBJ2-3; D is uncertain. V was cut by 1 base and J by 3 bases, with 5 bases left in between. CDR3 length: 13 amino acids. Germline loops: CDR1 MNHEY, CDR2 SVGAGI. CDR3 coding DNA: TGTGCCAGCAGTTACTATGTAACAGATACGCAGTATTTT. This translates into CASSYYVTDTQYF.

J is TRBJ1-1 and V is TRBV7-2; no firm D call. CDR3 length: 14 residues. Germline loops: CDR1 SGHTA, CDR2 FQGNSA. Trimming cost V 1 base and J 9 bases, with 15 bases left between them. CDR3 sequence reads: CASSLDYTTGKAFF. CDR3 DNA: TGTGCCAGCAGCTTAGATTATACCACCGGGAAAGCTTTCTTT.

The chain recombines TRBV24-1 with TRBJ1-2; no firm D call. The ends were cut back, 3 bases at V and 0 bases at J, with 13 bases in the middle. The germline CDR1 and CDR2 sequences are KGHDR and SFDVKD. The CDR3 has 16 residues. The CDR3 nucleotides are TGTGCCACCAGTGATCCCCTCTCGGGAACTAACTATGGCTACACCTTC. Amino acids: CATSDPLSGTNYGYTF.

V gene TRBV19 combines with J gene TRBJ2-1, with 12 bases fitting TRBD2. Germline CDR1 LNHDA, CDR2 SQIVND (reference sequence). The CDR3 extends over 18 amino acids. V shed 5 bases and J 6 bases; nucleotides not matched to a gene: 14. CDR3 DNA: TGTGCCAGTAGTCCCCATCCCCTTGGACTAGCGGGACTCAATGAGCAGTTCTTC. This codes for CASSPHPLGLAGLNEQFF. The variable domain in full, completed from reference TRBV19 and TRBJ2-1, reads DGGITQSPKYLFRKEGQNVTLSCEQNLNHDAMYWYRQDPGQGLRLIYYSQIVNDFQKGDIAEGYSVSREKKESFPLTVTSAQKNPTAFYLCASSPHPLGLAGLNEQFFGPGTRLTVL.

J is TRBJ1-2 and V is TRBV6-1, with TRBD1 matching 7 bases. The J segment lost 7 bases and the V segment lost 3 bases, leaving 5 bases of the junction unmatched. Germline V gene data show CDR1 as MNHNS and CDR2 as SASEGT. This CDR3 has 13 residues. The CDR3 DNA reads as TGTGCCAGCAGTGAGGAGGGGGCCCGTGGCTACACCTTC. Translation gives CASSEEGARGYTF.

The chain employs TRBV19 and TRBJ1-1, with 8 positions matching TRBD1. The CDR3 covers 16 residues. The germline CDR1 and CDR2 sequences are LNHDA and SQIVND (reference sequence). V lost 7 bases, J lost 1 base, and 11 bases stayed unmatched. The CDR3 DNA reads as TGTGCCAGTACCAACGGGCAGGGGGCGCGGAACACTGAAGCTTTCTTT. Its translation: CASTNGQGARNTEAFF.

This chain connects TRBV28 to TRBJ1-2; the D gene is possibly TRBD1 (5 bases). V was trimmed by 8 bases and J by 6 bases, leaving 16 bases between them. The CDR3 length is 13 residues. Germline V gene data show CDR1 as MDHEN and CDR2 as SYDVKM. The CDR3 here is CASCPASGDGYTF. The CDR3 bases are TGTGCCAGCTGCCCTGCGTCGGGGGATGGCTACACCTTC.

The V call is TRBV5-6, the J call TRBJ1-5; 9 nucleotides agree with TRBD1. After removal of 5 bases from V and 7 bases from J, the junction contained 13 bases not matched to a gene. Germline V CDR1 and CDR2: SGHDT, YYEEEE. This CDR3 contains 16 residues. CDR3 amino acids: CASSQYWDREVQPQHF. For the CDR3, the DNA is TGTGCCAGCAGTCAGTATTGGGACAGGGAGGTCCAGCCCCAGCATTTT. The whole variable domain, remainder taken from reference TRBV5-6 and TRBJ1-5, is DAGVTQSPTHLIKTRGQQVTLRCSPKSGHDTVSWYQQALGQGPQFIFQYYEEEERQRGNFPDRFSGHQFPNYSSELNVNALLLGDSALYLCASSQYWDREVQPQHFGDGTRLSIL.

This chain connects TRBV7-9 to TRBJ2-2, with a possible D match to TRBD1 (6 bases). Germline loops: CDR1 SEHNR, CDR2 FQNEAQ (reference sequence). V lost 5 bases and J lost 5, with 12 bases in between. This CDR3 is 14 amino acids long. The CDR3 region is CASSGGHTTGELFF. CDR3 nucleotides: TGTGCCAGCAGCGGGGGACATACAACCGGGGAGCTGTTTTTT.

This clone occurred a few times. The chain has TRBV6-6 and TRBJ1-6; D not certain. The CDR3 has 15 residues. Trimming took 4 bases from V and 0 from J, leaving 7 bases between them. Per the germline V gene, CDR1 is MNHNY and CDR2 is SVGAGI (reference sequence). CDR3 bases: TGTGCCAGCAGTTCAGGTGGCTCCTATAATTCACCCCTCCACTTT. It specifies CASSSGGSYNSPLHF.

V usage is TRBV9 and J usage is TRBJ2-3, with 11 bases matching TRBD1. The germline gives CDR1 SGDLS, CDR2 YYNGEE. This CDR3 spans 15 amino acids. V lost 0 bases to trimming and J lost 7 bases; unmatched junction nucleotides: 4. CDR3 region: CASSVGDRGFNTQYF. DNA of the CDR3: TGTGCCAGCAGCGTAGGGGACAGGGGGTTCAATACGCAGTATTTT.

The chain employs TRBV6-1 and TRBJ1-2; D is undetermined. V was shortened by 3 bases and J by 8 bases, with 13 bases between the two germline ends. Germline V gene sequence: CDR1 MNHNS, CDR2 SASEGT. This CDR3 has 13 amino acids. The CDR3 nucleotides are TGTGCCAGCAGTGACCGAGGGATGGTGGGCTACACCTTC. It encodes CASSDRGMVGYTF.

The chain uses TRBV7-3 and TRBJ2-7; TRBD1 agrees at 12 bases. J gave up 5 bases and V 5 bases, and 7 bases lay outside the gene matches. This CDR3 contains 15 residues. Germline V gene sequence: CDR1 SGHTA, CDR2 FQGTGA. This CDR3 reads CASSRSGTGGDEQYF. The DNA for the CDR3 is TGTGCCAGCAGCCGCTCCGGGACAGGGGGCGACGAGCAGTACTTC.

CDR3 amino acids: CASSPGTGNQPQHF. The CDR3 nucleotides are TGTGCCAGCAGTCCCGGGACTGGCAATCAGCCCCAGCATTTT. This chain joins TRBV27 and TRBJ1-5, with D possibly matching TRBD1 (5 bases). The CDR3 has 14 residues. Germline assignment: CDR1 MNHEY and CDR2 SMNVEV (reference sequence). V lost 5 bases to trimming and J lost 2 bases, with 10 bases between them.

This clone appeared a single time. The J gene is TRBJ2-2, the V gene TRBV18; TRBD1 might be the D (6 bases). This CDR3 region has 14 residues. The V and J ends lost 4 bases and 5 bases respectively, with 11 bases between them. Germline V gene lookup returns CDR1 KGHSH and CDR2 LQKENI. DNA for the CDR3: TGTGCCAGCTCACTTAATACAGGGACCGGGGAGCTGTTTTTT. It yields the protein CASSLNTGTGELFF.